This T cell receptor (beta chain) was observed in a study of T cells in Graves' hyperthyroidism and ophthalmopathy. TCR beta CDR3 region amplification was performed from RNA transcripts. Primed by the HTBI set, a first-round RT-PCR was run on the TCR CDR3. In TCRdb, the multiplex PCR reads were re-called with MiXCR into one record per CDR3 protein. Seen here are under 450,000 distinct CDR3 sequences, 15% to 19% observed once, and the top ten hold almost 8%. This clonotype has ten or more counts. Its specificity is unknown. Germline lookup yields CDR1 SEHNR and CDR2 FQNEAQ (reference sequence). Trimming stripped 7 bases from V and 0 bases from J, with 10 bases between. The CDR3 is made up of 13 amino acids. General study points: Blood shared most expanded thyroid clonotypes above 0.001.

This sequence was found in a woman younger than 30 with Graves' hyperthyroidism. Sequencing was done on a sample of blood. The rearrangement joins TRBV7-9 to TRBJ2-7; a weak D match, TRBD1 (6 bases). CDR3: CASTKTGSYEQYF. CDR3 coding DNA: TGTGCCAGCACCAAGACAGGCTCCTACGAGCAGTACTTC. The full variable domain, its missing parts supplied by reference TRBV7-9 and TRBJ2-7, is DTGVSQNPRHKITKRGQNVTFRCDPISEHNRLYWYRQTLGQGPEFLTYFQNEAQLEKSRLLSDRFSAERPKGSFSTLEIQRTEQGDSAMYLCASTKTGSYEQYFGPGTRLTVT.